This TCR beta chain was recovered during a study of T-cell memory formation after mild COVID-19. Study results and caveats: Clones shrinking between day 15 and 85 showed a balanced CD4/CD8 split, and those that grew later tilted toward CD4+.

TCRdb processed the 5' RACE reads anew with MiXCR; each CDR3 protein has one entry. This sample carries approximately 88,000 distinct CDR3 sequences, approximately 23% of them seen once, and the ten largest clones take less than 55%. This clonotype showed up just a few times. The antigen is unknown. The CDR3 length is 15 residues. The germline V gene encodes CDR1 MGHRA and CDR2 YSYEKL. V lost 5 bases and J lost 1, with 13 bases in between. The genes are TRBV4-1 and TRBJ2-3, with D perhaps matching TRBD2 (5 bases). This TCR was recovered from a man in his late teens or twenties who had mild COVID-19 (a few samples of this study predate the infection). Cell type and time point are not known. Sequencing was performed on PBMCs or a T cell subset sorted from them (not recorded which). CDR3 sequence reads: CASSSRAFGTDTQYF. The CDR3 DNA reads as TGCGCCAGCAGCTCGCGGGCCTTCGGCACAGATACGCAGTATTTT.